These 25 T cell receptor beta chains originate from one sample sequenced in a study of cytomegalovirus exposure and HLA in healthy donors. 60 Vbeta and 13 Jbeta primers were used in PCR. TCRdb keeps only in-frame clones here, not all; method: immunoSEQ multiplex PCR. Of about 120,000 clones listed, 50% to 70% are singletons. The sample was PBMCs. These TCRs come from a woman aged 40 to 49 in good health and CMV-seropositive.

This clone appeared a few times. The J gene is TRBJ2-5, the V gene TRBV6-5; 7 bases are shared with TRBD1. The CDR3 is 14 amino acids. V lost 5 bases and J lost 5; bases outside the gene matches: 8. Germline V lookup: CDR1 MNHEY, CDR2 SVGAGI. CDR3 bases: TGTGCCAGCAGTCGAAGACAGGGTCGGGAGACCCAGTACTTC. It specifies CASSRRQGRETQYF.

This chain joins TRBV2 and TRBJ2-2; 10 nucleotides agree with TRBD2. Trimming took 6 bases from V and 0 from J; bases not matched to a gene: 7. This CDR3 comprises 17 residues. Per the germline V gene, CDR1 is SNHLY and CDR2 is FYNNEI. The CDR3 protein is CASRNSGLAANTGELFF. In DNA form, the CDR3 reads TGTGCCAGCAGAAATTCAGGACTAGCGGCGAACACCGGGGAGCTGTTTTTT.

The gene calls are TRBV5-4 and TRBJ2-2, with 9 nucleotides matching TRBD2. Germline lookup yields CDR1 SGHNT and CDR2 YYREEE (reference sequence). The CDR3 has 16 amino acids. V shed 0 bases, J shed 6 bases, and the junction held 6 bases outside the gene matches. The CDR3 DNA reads TGTGCCAGCAGCTTGGGTGGTAGCGGGAGTCCCGGGGAGCTGTTTTTT. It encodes CASSLGGSGSPGELFF.

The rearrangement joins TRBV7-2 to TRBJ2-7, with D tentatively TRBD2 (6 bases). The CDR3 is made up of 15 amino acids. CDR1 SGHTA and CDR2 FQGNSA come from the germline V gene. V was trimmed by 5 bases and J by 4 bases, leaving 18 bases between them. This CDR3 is CASSPGPSESYEQYF. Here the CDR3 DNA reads TGTGCCAGCAGCCCCGGCCCTAGCGAGTCATACGAGCAGTACTTC. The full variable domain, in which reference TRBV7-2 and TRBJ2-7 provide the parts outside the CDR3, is GAGVSQSPSNKVTEKGKDVELRCDPISGHTALYWYRQSLGQGLEFLIYFQGNSAPDKSGLPSDRFSAERTGGSVSTLTIQRTQQEDSAVYLCASSPGPSESYEQYFGPGTRLTVT.

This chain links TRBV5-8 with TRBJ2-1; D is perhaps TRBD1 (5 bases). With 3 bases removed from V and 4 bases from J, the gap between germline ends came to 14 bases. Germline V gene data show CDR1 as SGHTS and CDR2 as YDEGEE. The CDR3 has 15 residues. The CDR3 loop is CASSSGRGSYNEQFF. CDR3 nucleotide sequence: TGTGCCAGCAGCTCCGGAAGGGGCTCGTACAATGAGCAGTTCTTC.

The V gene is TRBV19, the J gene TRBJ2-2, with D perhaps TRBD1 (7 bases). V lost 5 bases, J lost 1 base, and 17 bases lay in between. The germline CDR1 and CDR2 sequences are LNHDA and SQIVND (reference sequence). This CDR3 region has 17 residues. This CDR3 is CASSWAGTAENTGELFF. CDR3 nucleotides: TGTGCCAGTAGTTGGGCGGGGACAGCTGAGAACACCGGGGAGCTGTTTTTT.

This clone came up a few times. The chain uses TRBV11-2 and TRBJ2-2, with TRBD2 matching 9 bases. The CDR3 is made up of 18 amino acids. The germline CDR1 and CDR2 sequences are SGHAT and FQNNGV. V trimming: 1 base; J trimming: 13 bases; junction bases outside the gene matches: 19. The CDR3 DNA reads TGTGCCAGCAGCTTAGGGGGGGTTGGTAGCGGGAGACAAGAGGTGCTGTTTTTT. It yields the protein CASSLGGVGSGRQEVLFF.

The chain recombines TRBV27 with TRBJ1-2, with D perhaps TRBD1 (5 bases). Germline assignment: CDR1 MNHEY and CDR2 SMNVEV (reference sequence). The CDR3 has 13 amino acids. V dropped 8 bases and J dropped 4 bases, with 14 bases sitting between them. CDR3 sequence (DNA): TGTGCCAGCGCCCCAGGGCGCCTCTATGGCTACACCTTC. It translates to CASAPGRLYGYTF.

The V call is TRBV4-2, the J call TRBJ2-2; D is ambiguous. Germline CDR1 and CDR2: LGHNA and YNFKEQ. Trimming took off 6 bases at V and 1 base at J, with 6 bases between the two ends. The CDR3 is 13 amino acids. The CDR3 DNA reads TGTGCCAGCAGTCTGAGGAACACCGGGGAGCTGTTTTTT. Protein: CASSLRNTGELFF.

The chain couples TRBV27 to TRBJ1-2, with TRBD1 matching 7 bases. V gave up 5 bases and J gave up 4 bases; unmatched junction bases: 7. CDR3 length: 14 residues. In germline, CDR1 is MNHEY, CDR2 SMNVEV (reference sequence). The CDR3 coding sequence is TGTGCCAGCAGTAGTCAGGGGGGCGGCTATGGCTACACCTTC. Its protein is CASSSQGGGYGYTF.

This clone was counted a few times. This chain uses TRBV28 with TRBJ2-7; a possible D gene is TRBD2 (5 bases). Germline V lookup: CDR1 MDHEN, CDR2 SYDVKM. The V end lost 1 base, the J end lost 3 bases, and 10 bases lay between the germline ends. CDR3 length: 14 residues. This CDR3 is CASSLSGKSYEQYF. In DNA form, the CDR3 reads TGTGCCAGCAGTTTATCGGGGAAGAGCTACGAGCAGTACTTC. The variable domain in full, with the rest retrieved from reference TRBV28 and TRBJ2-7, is DVKVTQSSRYLVKRTGEKVFLECVQDMDHENMFWYRQDPGLGLRLIYFSYDVKMKEKGDIPEGYSVSREKKERFSLILESASTNQTSMYLCASSLSGKSYEQYFGPGTRLTVT.

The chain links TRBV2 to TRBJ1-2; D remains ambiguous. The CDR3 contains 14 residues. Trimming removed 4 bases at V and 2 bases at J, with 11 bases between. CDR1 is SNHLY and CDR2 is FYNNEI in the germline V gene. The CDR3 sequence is CASSGQAPNYGYTF. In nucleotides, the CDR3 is TGTGCCAGCAGTGGTCAGGCCCCGAACTATGGCTACACCTTC. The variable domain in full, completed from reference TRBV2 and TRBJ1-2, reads EPEVTQTPSHQVTQMGQEVILRCVPISNHLYFYWYRQILGQKVEFLVSFYNNEISEKSEIFDDQFSVERPDGSNFTLKIRSTKLEDSAMYFCASSGQAPNYGYTFGSGTRLTVV.

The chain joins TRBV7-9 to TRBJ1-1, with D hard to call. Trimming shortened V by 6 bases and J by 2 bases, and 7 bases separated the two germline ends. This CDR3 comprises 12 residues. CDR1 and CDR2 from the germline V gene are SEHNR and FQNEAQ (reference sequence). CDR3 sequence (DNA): TGTGCCAGCAGGTTATATAACACTGAAGCTTTCTTT. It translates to CASRLYNTEAFF.

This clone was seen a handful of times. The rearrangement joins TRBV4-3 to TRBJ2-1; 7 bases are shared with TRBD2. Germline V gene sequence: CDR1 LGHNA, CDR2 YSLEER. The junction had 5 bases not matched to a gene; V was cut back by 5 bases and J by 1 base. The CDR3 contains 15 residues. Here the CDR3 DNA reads TGCGCCAGCAGCAGCGGGACCTCTTCCTACAATGAGCAGTTCTTC. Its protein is CASSSGTSSYNEQFF.

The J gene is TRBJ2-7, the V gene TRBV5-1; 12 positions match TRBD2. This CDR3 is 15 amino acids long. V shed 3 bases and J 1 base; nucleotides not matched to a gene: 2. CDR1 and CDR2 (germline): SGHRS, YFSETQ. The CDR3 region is CASSSTSGGSYEQYF. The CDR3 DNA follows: TGCGCCAGCAGCTCGACTAGCGGGGGATCCTACGAGCAGTACTTC. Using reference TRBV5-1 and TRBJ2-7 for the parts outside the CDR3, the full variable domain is KAGVTQTPRYLIKTRGQQVTLSCSPISGHRSVSWYQQTPGQGLQFLFEYFSETQRNKGNFPGRFSGRQFSNSRSEMNVSTLELGDSALYLCASSSTSGGSYEQYFGPGTRLTVT.

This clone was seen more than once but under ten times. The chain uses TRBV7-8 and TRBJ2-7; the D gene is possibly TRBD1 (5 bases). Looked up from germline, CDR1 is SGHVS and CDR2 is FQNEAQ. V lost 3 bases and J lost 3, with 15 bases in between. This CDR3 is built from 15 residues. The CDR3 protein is CASSFPPGLDYEQYF. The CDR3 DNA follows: TGTGCCAGCAGCTTCCCCCCAGGGCTTGACTACGAGCAGTACTTC.

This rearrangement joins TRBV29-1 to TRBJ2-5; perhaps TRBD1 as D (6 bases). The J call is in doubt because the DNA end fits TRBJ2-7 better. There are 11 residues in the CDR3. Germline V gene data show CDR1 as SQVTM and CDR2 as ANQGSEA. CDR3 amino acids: CSGGTNYEQYF. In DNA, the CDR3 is TGCAGCGGGGGGACAAACTACGAGCAGTACTTC.

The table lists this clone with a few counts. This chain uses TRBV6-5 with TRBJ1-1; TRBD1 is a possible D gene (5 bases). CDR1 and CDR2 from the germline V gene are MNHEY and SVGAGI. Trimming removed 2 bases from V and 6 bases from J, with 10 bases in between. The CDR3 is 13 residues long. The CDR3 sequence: CASSYGQGSEAFF. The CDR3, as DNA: TGTGCCAGCAGTTACGGGCAGGGCTCTGAAGCTTTCTTT.

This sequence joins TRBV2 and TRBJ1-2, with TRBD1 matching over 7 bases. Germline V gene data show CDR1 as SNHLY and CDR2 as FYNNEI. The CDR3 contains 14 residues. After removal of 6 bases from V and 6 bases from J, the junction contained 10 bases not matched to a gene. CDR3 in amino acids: CASRTGQVPNGYTF. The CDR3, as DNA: TGTGCCAGCAGGACCGGACAGGTACCGAATGGCTACACCTTC.

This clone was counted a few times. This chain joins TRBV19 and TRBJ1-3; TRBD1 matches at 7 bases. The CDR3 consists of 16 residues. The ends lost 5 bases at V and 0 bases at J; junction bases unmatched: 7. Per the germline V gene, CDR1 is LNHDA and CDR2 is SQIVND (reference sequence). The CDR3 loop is CASSFGQALSGNTIYF. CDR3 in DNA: TGTGCCAGTAGTTTTGGACAGGCGCTCTCTGGAAACACCATATATTTT. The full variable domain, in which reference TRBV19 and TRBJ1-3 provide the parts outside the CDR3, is DGGITQSPKYLFRKEGQNVTLSCEQNLNHDAMYWYRQDPGQGLRLIYYSQIVNDFQKGDIAEGYSVSREKKESFPLTVTSAQKNPTAFYLCASSFGQALSGNTIYFGEGSWLTVV.

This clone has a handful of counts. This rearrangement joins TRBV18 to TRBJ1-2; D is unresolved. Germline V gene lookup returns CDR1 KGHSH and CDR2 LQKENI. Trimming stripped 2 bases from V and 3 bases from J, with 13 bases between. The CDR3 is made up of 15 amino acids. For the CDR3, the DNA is TGTGCCAGCTCACCATCCGCCCTCACAGACTATGGCTACACCTTC. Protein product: CASSPSALTDYGYTF. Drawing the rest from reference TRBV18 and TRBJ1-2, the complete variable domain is NAGVMQNPRHLVRRRGQEARLRCSPMKGHSHVYWYRQLPEEGLKFMVYLQKENIIDESGMPKERFSAEFPKEGPSILRIQQVVRGDSAAYFCASSPSALTDYGYTFGSGTRLTVV.

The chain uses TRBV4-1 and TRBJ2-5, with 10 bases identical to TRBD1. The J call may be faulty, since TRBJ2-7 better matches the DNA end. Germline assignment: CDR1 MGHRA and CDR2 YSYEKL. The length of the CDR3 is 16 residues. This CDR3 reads CASSSVKGQGIYEQYF. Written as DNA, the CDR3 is TGCGCCAGCAGCTCGGTCAAGGGACAGGGGATCTACGAGCAGTACTTC.

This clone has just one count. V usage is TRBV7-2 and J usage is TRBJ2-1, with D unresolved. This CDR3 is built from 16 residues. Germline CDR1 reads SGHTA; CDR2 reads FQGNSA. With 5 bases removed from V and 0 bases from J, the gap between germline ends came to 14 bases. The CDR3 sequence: CASSLIVRSSYNEQFF. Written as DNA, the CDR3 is TGTGCCAGCAGCCTCATAGTCCGTAGCTCCTACAATGAGCAGTTCTTC.

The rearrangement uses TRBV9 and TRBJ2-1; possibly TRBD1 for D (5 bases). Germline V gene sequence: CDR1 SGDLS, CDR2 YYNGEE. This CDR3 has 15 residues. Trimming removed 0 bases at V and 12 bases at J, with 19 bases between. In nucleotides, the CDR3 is TGTGCCAGCAGCGTAGCTGTAGGGGCCCAATGGGGGCAGTTCTTC. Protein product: CASSVAVGAQWGQFF. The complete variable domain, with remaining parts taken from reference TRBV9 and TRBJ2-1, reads DSGVTQTPKHLITATGQRVTLRCSPRSGDLSVYWYQQSLDQGLQFLIQYYNGEERAKGNILERFSAQQFPDLHSELNLSSLELGDSALYFCASSVAVGAQWGQFFGPGTRLTVL.

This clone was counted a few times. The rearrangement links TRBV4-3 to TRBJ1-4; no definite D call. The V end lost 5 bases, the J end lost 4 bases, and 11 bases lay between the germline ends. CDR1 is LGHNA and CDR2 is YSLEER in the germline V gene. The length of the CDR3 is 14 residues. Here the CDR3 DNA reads TGCGCCAGCAGCTCACGAGGGAGTAATGAAAAACTGTTTTTT. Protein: CASSSRGSNEKLFF.